These 3 T cell receptor beta chains share one sample of origin, sequenced in a study of cytomegalovirus exposure and HLA in healthy donors. The PCR made use of 60 Vbeta and 13 Jbeta primers. Sequencing used immunoSEQ multiplex PCR; TCRdb keeps in-frame clones, though not all of them. The sample holds around 110,000 clones, over 60% seen once. Sample: PBMCs. The receptors shown here come from a woman aged 18 to 35 in good health and CMV-seropositive.

This chain connects TRBV5-6 to TRBJ2-7; 10 bases align to TRBD1. The CDR3 spans 14 residues. The J segment lost 5 bases and the V segment lost 4 bases, leaving 6 bases of the junction unmatched. CDR1 and CDR2 (germline): SGHDT, YYEEEE. The CDR3 region has the DNA TGTGCCAGCAGCCTGGGACAGGGGATCAACGAGCAGTACTTC. The encoded protein is CASSLGQGINEQYF.

The J gene is TRBJ1-2, the V gene TRBV9, with 8 bases lining up with TRBD1. The V gene's germline CDR1 is SGDLS and CDR2 YYNGEE. The CDR3 has 15 residues. The trim removed 0 bases at V and 7 bases at J, leaving 8 bases unmatched. CDR3 sequence: CASSVGPTGGGGYTF. Here the CDR3 DNA reads TGTGCCAGCAGCGTAGGACCCACAGGGGGAGGTGGCTACACCTTC.

The V gene is TRBV27, the J gene TRBJ2-7, with 7 bases aligning to TRBD1. The V gene end was trimmed by 6 bases and the J gene end by 2 bases; junction bases not matched to a gene: 4. Germline V gene lookup returns CDR1 MNHEY and CDR2 SMNVEV (reference sequence). The CDR3 has 13 amino acids. The CDR3 sequence: CASSPGTAYEQYF. CDR3 sequence (DNA): TGTGCCAGCAGCCCTGGGACAGCCTACGAGCAGTACTTC.